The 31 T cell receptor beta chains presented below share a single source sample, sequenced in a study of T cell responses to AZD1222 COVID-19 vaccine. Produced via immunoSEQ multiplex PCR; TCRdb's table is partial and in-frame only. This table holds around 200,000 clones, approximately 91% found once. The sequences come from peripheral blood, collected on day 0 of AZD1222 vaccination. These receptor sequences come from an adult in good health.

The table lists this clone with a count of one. The chain's CDR3 is CASSFEEIYGYTF. The CDR3 DNA follows: TGTGCCAGCAGTTTTGAGGAGATATATGGCTACACCTTC. The chain joins TRBV12-3 or TRBV12-4 to TRBJ1-2; D is unresolved. The CDR3 totals 13 residues. V was trimmed by 3 bases and J by 5 bases, leaving 10 bases between them.

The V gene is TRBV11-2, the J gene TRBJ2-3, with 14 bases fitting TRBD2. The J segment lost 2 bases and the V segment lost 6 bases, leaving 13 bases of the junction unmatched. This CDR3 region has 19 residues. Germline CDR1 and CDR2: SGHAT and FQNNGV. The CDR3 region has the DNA TGTGCCAGCAGAAAGCCCGGGACTAGCGGGAGCCCGTTCACAGATACGCAGTATTTT. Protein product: CASRKPGTSGSPFTDTQYF.

The CDR3 sequence: CASSIRGTGPEAPYGYTF. The CDR3 coding sequence is TGTGCCAGTAGTATTAGAGGGACAGGTCCTGAGGCCCCCTATGGCTACACCTTC. V usage is TRBV19 and J usage is TRBJ1-2, with TRBD1 matching over 8 bases. CDR1 is LNHDA and CDR2 is SQIVND in the germline V gene (reference sequence). There are 18 residues in the CDR3. With 3 bases clipped from V and 4 bases from J, the junction kept 16 bases outside the gene matches.

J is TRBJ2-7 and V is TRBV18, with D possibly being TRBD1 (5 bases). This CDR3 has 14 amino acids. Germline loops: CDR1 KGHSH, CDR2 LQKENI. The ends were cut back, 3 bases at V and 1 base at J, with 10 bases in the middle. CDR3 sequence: CASSPRAGSYEQYF. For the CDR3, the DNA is TGTGCCAGCTCACCTCGGGCAGGGTCCTACGAGCAGTACTTC.

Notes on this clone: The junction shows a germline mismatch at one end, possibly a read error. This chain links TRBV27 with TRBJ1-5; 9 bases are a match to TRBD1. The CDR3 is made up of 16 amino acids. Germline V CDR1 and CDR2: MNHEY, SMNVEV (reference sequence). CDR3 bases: TGTGCCAGCAGTCTATCAAACAGGGGGCGTTTTCAGCCCCAGCATTTT. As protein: CASSLSNRGRFQPQHF.

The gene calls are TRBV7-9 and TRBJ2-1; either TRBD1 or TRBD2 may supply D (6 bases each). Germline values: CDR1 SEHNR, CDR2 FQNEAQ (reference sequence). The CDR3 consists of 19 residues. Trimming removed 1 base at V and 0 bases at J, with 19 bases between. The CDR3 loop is CASSLVGGSLGSSYNEQFF. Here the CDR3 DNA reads TGTGCCAGCAGCTTAGTAGGGGGGTCCCTAGGTAGCTCCTACAATGAGCAGTTCTTC.

The CDR3 DNA reads TGTGCCAGCAGTTCTCCCCCTGGACAGGGCACTGAAGCTTTCTTT. Translating it yields CASSSPPGQGTEAFF. The V gene is TRBV6-5, the J gene TRBJ1-1, with 8 bases that match TRBD1. The length of the CDR3 is 15 residues. The V segment lost 4 bases and the J segment 4 bases; nucleotides outside the gene matches: 8. Germline loops: CDR1 MNHEY, CDR2 SVGAGI.

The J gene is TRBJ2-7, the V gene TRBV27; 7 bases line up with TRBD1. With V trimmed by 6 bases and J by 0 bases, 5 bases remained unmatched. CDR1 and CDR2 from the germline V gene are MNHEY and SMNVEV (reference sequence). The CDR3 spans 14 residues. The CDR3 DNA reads TGTGCCAGCAGACAAGACAGGGACTCCTACGAGCAGTACTTC. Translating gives CASRQDRDSYEQYF.

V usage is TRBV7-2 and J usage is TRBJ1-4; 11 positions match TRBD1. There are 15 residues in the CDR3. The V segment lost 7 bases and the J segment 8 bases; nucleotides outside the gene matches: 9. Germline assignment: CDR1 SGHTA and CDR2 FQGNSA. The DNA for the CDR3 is TGTGCCAGCACCCTTCCCGGGACAGGGGGAGAAAAACTGTTTTTT. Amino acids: CASTLPGTGGEKLFF.

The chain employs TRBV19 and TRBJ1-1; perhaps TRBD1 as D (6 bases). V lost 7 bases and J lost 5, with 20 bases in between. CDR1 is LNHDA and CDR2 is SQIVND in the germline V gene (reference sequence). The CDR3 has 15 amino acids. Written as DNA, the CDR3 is TGTGCCAGTAAGGCGGGTTCGGCAGGGGCTACTGAAGCTTTCTTT. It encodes CASKAGSAGATEAFF.

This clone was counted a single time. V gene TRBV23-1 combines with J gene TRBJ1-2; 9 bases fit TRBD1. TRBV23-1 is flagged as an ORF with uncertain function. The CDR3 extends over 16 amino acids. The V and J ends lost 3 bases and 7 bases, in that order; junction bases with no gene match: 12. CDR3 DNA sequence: TGCGCCAGCAGTCATCGCGGGACAGGGATAGAAGGTGGCTACACCTTC. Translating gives CASSHRGTGIEGGYTF.

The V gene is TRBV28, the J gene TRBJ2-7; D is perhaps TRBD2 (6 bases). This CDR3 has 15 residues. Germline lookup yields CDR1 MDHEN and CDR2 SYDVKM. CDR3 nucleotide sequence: TGTGCAACCCGCGAGGGAGGAAATCCCTCCTACGAGCAGTACTTC. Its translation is CATREGGNPSYEQYF.

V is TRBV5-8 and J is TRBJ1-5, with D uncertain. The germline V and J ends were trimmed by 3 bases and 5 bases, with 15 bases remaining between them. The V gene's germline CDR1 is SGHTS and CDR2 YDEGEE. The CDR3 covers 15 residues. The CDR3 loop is CASSCEREYDQPQHF. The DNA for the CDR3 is TGTGCCAGCAGCTGCGAAAGGGAATATGATCAGCCCCAGCATTTT. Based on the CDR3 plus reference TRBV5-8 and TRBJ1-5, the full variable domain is EAGVTQSPTHLIKTRGQQATLRCSPISGHTSVYWYQQALGLGLQFLLWYDEGEERNRGNFPPRFSGRQFPNYSSELNVNALELEDSALYLCASSCEREYDQPQHFGDGTRLSIL.

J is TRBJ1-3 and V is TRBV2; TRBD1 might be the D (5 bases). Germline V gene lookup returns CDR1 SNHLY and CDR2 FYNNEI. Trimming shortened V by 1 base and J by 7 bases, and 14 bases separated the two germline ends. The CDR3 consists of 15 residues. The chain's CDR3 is CASSEGYRRGNTIYF. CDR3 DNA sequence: TGTGCCAGCAGTGAAGGTTACCGTCGGGGGAACACCATATATTTT.

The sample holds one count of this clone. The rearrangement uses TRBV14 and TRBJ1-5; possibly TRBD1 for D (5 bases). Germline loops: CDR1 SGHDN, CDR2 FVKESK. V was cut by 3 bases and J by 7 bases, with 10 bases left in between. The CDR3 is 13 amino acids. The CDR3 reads CASSHPGLQPQHF. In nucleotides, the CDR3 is TGTGCCAGCAGCCACCCAGGGTTGCAGCCCCAGCATTTT.

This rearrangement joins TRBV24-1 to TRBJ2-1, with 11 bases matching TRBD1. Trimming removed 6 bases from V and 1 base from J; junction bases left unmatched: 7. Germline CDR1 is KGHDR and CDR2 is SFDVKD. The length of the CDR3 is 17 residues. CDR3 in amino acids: CATSTSDRGRSYNEQFF. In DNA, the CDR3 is TGTGCCACCAGTACCTCGGACAGGGGGCGATCCTACAATGAGCAGTTCTTC.

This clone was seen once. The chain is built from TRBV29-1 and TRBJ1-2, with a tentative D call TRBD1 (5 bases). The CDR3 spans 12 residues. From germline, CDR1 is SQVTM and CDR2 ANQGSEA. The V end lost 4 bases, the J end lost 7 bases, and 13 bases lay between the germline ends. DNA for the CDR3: TGCAGCGTTGCGGGCCAGGGTACTGGCTACACCTTC. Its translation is CSVAGQGTGYTF.

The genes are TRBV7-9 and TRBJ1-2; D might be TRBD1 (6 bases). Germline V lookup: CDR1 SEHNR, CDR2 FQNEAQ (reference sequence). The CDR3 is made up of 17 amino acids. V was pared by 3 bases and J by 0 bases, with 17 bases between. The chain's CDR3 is CASSLTRDTSTNYGYTF. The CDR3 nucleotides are TGTGCCAGCAGCTTGACCCGGGACACATCAACTAACTATGGCTACACCTTC.

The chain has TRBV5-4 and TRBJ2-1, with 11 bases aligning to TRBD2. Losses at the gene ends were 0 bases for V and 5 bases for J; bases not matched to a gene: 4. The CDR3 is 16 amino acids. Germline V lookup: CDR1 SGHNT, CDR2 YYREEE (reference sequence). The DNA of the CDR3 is TGTGCCAGCAGCTTGGGGGGGACTAGCGGAAACAATGAGCAGTTCTTC. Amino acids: CASSLGGTSGNNEQFF.

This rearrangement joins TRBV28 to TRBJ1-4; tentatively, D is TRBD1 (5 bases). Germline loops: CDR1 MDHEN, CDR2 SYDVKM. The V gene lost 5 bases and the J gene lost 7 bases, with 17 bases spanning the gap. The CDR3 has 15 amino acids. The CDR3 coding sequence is TGTGCCAGCAGTAGCGGGGGGAGGATGACTGAAAAACTGTTTTTT. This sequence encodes CASSSGGRMTEKLFF.

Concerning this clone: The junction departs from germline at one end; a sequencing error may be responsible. CDR3 coding DNA: TGTGCCAGCAGCTTACGCTCCCGGGGTCAAGAGGCCCAGTACTTC. The encoded protein is CASSLRSRGQEAQYF. This chain uses TRBV5-4 with TRBJ2-5; perhaps TRBD2 as D (5 bases). The germline V gene encodes CDR1 SGHNT and CDR2 YYREEE (reference sequence). The CDR3 totals 15 residues.

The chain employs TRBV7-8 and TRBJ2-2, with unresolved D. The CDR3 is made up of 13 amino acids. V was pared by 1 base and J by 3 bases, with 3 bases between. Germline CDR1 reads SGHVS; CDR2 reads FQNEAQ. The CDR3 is CASSLGHTGELFF. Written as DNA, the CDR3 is TGTGCCAGCAGCTTAGGGCACACCGGGGAGCTGTTTTTT.

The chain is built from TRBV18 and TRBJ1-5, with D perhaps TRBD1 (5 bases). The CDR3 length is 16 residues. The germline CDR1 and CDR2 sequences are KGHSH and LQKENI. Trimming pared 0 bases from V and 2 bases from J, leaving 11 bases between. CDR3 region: CASSPPGGSGNQPQHF. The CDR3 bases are TGTGCCAGCTCACCACCCGGGGGGTCCGGCAATCAGCCCCAGCATTTT.

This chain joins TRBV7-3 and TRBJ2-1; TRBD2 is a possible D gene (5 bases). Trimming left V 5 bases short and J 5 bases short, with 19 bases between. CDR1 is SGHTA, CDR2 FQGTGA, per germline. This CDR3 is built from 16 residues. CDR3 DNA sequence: TGTGCCAGCAGCCTAAGTGGGATAGCGCTCAACAATGAGCAGTTCTTC. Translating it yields CASSLSGIALNNEQFF.

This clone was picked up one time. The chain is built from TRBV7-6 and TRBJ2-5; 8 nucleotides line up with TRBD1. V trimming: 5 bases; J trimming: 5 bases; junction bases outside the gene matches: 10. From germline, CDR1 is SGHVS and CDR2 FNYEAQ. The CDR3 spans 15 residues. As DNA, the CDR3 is TGTGCCAGCAGCCCAATCCGACAGGGGAAGGAGACCCAGTACTTC. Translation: CASSPIRQGKETQYF.

The CDR3 loop is CASNLRETQYF. CDR3 bases: TGTGCCAGCAACCTTAGGGAGACCCAGTACTTC. The genes are TRBV6-5 and TRBJ2-5; D unclear. The CDR3 is 11 amino acids. The germline V gene encodes CDR1 MNHEY and CDR2 SVGAGI. Trimming removed 7 bases at V and 5 bases at J, with 8 bases between.

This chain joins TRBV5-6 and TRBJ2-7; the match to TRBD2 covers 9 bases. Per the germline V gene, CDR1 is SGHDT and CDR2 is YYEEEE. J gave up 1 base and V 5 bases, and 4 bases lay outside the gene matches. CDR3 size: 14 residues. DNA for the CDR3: TGTGCCAGCAGTTTAAGCGGGAGGTCCTACGAGCAGTACTTC. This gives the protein CASSLSGRSYEQYF.

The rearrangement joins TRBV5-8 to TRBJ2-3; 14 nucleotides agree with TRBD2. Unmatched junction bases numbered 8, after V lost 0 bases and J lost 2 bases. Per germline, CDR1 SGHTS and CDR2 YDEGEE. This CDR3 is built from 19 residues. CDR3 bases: TGTGCCAGCAGCTTGGCCAGGACTAGCGGGGGGTCTAACACAGATACGCAGTATTTT. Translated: CASSLARTSGGSNTDTQYF.

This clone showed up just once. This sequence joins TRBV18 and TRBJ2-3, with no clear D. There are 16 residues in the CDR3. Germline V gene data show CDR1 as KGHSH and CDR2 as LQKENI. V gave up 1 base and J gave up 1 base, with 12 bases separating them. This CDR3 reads CASSPLSGSGTDTQYF. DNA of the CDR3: TGTGCCAGCTCACCACTGTCCGGGTCGGGCACAGATACGCAGTATTTT.

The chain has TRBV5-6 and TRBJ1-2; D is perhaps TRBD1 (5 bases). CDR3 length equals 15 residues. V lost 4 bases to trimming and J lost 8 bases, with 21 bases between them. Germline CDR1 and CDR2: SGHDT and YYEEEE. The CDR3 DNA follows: TGTGCCAGCAGCATTGGCCTCTTAGGGGCTATAGGCTACACCTTC. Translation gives CASSIGLLGAIGYTF. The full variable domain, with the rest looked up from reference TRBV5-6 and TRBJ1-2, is DAGVTQSPTHLIKTRGQQVTLRCSPKSGHDTVSWYQQALGQGPQFIFQYYEEEERQRGNFPDRFSGHQFPNYSSELNVNALLLGDSALYLCASSIGLLGAIGYTFGSGTRLTVV.

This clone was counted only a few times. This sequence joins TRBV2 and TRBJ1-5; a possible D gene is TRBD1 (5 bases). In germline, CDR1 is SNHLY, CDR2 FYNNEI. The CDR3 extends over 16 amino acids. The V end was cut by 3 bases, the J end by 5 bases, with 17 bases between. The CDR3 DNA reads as TGTGCCAGCAGTGACTTATTACGGGGGAGGGATCAGCCCCAGCATTTT. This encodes CASSDLLRGRDQPQHF. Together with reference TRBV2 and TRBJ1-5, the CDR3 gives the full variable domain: EPEVTQTPSHQVTQMGQEVILRCVPISNHLYFYWYRQILGQKVEFLVSFYNNEISEKSEIFDDQFSVERPDGSNFTLKIRSTKLEDSAMYFCASSDLLRGRDQPQHFGDGTRLSIL.